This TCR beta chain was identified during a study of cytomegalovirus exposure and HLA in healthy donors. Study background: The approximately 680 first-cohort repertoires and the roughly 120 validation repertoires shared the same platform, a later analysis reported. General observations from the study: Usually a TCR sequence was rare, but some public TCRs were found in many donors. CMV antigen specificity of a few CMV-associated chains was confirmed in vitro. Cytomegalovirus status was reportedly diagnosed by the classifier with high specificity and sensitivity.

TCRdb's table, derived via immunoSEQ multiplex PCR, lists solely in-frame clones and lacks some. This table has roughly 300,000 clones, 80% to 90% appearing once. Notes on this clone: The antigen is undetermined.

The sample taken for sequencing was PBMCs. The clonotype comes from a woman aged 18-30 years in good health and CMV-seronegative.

The CDR3 DNA reads TGTGCCAGCAGTTTACCACTCCAAGAGACCCAGTACTTC. Amino acids: CASSLPLQETQYF. V is TRBV28 and J is TRBJ2-5; D ambiguous. The V end was cut by 2 bases, the J end by 1 base, with 5 bases between. The CDR3 spans 13 residues. CDR1 is MDHEN and CDR2 is SYDVKM in the germline V gene.